This T cell receptor (beta chain) was observed in a study of cytotoxic CD8 clonotypes in ibrutinib-treated CLL. For the study at large: Within the patient group, 11 were relapsed/refractory and some 14 treatment-naive, and some 17 were IGHV unmutated. Patients attained some 24 partial and 2 complete responses; at median about 74 months, about 15 remained remitted while about twelve progressed.

About this clone: Its specificity is unknown.

Repertoires were generated with immunoSEQ multiplex PCR, while TCRdb's copy carries only in-frame clones and drops some. This sample carries approximately 67,000 clones, approximately 80% of them seen once, and the ten largest clones take approximately 7.7%. This CDR3 has 18 residues. Trimming took 2 bases from V and 6 from J, leaving 22 bases between them. Germline V gene lookup returns CDR1 MGHRA and CDR2 YSYEKL. Study conclusions and caveats: Public clonotypes, found uncommonly, either contracted or stayed stable on treatment.

The clonotype originates from a human donor with chronic lymphocytic leukemia. The specimen comprised PBMCs, sampled at disease progression, from a patient treated with ibrutinib. V usage is TRBV4-1 and J usage is TRBJ2-2, with D maybe TRBD2 (7 bases). As DNA, the CDR3 is TGCGCCAGCAGCCAACGCCCTCGCAAAGGGGGGGCCGCCGGGGAGCTGTTTTTT. It codes for CASSQRPRKGGAAGELFF.